One and the same sample provided the 2 T cell receptor beta chains below, sequenced in a study of control samples from healthy donors and cancer patients. Profiling relied on immunoSEQ multiplex PCR, and the TCRdb table lists in-frame clones only, not all of them. The table has almost 90,000 clones, about 84% seen once. The sequenced sample consisted of blood. The source is a woman aged 40 to 50 in good health.

CDR3 nucleotide sequence: TGTGCCACCAGTGATTTGGGGATGACAGAGAACACCGGGGAGCTGTTTTTT. It is translated as CATSDLGMTENTGELFF. The chain couples TRBV24-1 to TRBJ2-2; possible D gene TRBD1, 5 bases. Germline V gene data show CDR1 as KGHDR and CDR2 as SFDVKD. The CDR3 covers 17 residues. Trimming cost V 0 bases and J 1 base, with 11 bases left between them.

This chain links TRBV9 with TRBJ1-2; maybe TRBD1 (5 bases). The CDR3 is 17 amino acids. The ends were cut back, 4 bases at V and 0 bases at J, with 19 bases in the middle. Looked up from germline, CDR1 is SGDLS and CDR2 is YYNGEE. CDR3 sequence (DNA): TGTGCCAGCAGCCCTCACCCTGGGGGAGAAGCTAACTATGGCTACACCTTC. Translated, it gives CASSPHPGGEANYGYTF.